The rows below give T cell receptor beta chains drawn from one sample of a study of spatial heterogeneity in lung cancer. MiXCR was run by TCRdb on the 5' RACE reads, yielding one entry per CDR3 protein. The data hold about 36,000 distinct CDR3 sequences, with around 5% observed a single time. This specimen was PBMCs, taken at surgery. The receptors were gathered from a female donor with early-stage non-small cell lung cancer. The CDR3 runs from the conserved cysteine through the conserved F or W. D genes are given only for firm matches. Expanded clones get a size class; other rows say once, few or many, or leave the size out.

v_call: TRBV14
d_call: -
clone_size: many
j_call: TRBJ2-7
cdr3_nt: TGTGCCAGCAGCCAAGTCTACGAGCAGTACTTC
cdr3_aa: CASSQVYEQYF

v_call: TRBV12-3/TRBV12-4
d_call: TRBD2
clone_size: many
j_call: TRBJ2-7
cdr3_nt: TGTGCCAGCAGCCCAGGACTAGCGGGAGTGTACGAGCAGTACTTC
cdr3_aa: CASSPGLAGVYEQYF

v_call: TRBV10-3
d_call: -
clone_size: many
j_call: TRBJ1-5
cdr3_nt: TGTGCCATCAGTGAGAAAAGGGGGTCTCAGCCCCAGCATTTT
cdr3_aa: CAISEKRGSQPQHF

v_call: TRBV6-2/TRBV6-3
d_call: -
clone_size: -
j_call: TRBJ2-1
cdr3_nt: TGTGCCAGCAGTTACTCACCACTCATTGGCTCCTACAATGAGCAGTTCTTC
cdr3_aa: CASSYSPLIGSYNEQFF

v_call: TRBV5-1
d_call: -
clone_size: many
j_call: TRBJ1-1
cdr3_nt: TGCGCCAGCAGCAACGGGGCCAGCTCTAACACTGAAGCTTTCTTT
cdr3_aa: CASSNGASSNTEAFF

v_call: TRBV7-3
d_call: -
clone_size: -
j_call: TRBJ2-5
cdr3_nt: TGTGCCAGCAGCTTAACGGGACTGGATACCCAGTACTTC
cdr3_aa: CASSLTGLDTQYF

v_call: TRBV7-2
d_call: -
clone_size: many
j_call: TRBJ2-3
cdr3_nt: TGTGCCAGCAGTCGCGGGGGCACAGATACGCAGTATTTT
cdr3_aa: CASSRGGTDTQYF

v_call: TRBV10-2
d_call: TRBD2
clone_size: once
j_call: TRBJ2-5
cdr3_nt: TGCGCCACTACACCAGCGGGAATCCAAGAGACCCAGTACTTC
cdr3_aa: CATTPAGIQETQYF

v_call: TRBV4-3
d_call: TRBD2
clone_size: many
j_call: TRBJ2-1
cdr3_nt: TGCGCCAGCAGCCGTCAGCATCTAGCGGGAGAGGTCAATGAGCAGTTCTTC
cdr3_aa: CASSRQHLAGEVNEQFF

v_call: TRBV29-1
d_call: -
clone_size: many
j_call: TRBJ2-3
cdr3_nt: TGCAGCGTTGAATCTATGGGCGCGGATACGCAGTATTTT
cdr3_aa: CSVESMGADTQYF

v_call: TRBV20-1
d_call: TRBD1
clone_size: many
j_call: TRBJ1-5
cdr3_nt: TGCAGTGCTAGCGGGACAGGGGACAATCAGCCCCAGCATTTT
cdr3_aa: CSASGTGDNQPQHF

v_call: TRBV2
d_call: -
clone_size: -
j_call: TRBJ2-7
cdr3_nt: TGTGCCAGCACAGGGGGGAGCTCCTACGAGCAGTACTTC
cdr3_aa: CASTGGSSYEQYF